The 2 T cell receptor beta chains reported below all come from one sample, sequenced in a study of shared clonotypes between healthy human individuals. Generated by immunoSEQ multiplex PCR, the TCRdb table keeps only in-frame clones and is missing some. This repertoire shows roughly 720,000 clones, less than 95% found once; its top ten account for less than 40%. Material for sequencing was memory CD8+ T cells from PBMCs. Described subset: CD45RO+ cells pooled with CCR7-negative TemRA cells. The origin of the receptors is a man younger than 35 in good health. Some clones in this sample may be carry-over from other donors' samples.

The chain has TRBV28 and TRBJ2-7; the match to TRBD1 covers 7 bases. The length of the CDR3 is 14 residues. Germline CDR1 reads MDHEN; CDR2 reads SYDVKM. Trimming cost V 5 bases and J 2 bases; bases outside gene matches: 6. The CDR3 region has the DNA TGTGCCAGCAGTCGACGGGACAGAACCTACGAGCAGTACTTC. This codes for CASSRRDRTYEQYF.

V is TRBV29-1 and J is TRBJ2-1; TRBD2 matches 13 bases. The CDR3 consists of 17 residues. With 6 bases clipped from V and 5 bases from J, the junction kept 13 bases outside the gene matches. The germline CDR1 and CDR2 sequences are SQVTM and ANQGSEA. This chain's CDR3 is CSVSGLAGVSLDNEQFF. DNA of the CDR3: TGCAGCGTGTCCGGACTAGCGGGAGTCTCTTTAGACAATGAGCAGTTCTTC.